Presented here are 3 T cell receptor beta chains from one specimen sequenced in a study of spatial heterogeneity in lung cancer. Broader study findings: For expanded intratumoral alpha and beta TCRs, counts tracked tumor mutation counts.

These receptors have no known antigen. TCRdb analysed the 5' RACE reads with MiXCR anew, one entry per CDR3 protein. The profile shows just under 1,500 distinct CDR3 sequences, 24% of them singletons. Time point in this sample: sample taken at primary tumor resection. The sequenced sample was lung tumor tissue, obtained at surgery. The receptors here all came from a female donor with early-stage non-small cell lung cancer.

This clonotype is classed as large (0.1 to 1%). The CDR3 DNA follows: TGTGCCAGCAGCTTACCATCAGGGGCCACCGGGGAGCTGTTTTTT. It codes for CASSLPSGATGELFF. The genes are TRBV5-4 and TRBJ2-2; D is possibly TRBD1 (6 bases). Germline lookup yields CDR1 SGHNT and CDR2 YYREEE (reference sequence). Trimming removed 2 bases at V and 4 bases at J, with 12 bases between. This CDR3 spans 15 amino acids.

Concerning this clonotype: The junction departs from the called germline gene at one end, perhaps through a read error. CDR3 DNA sequence: TGTGCCAGCAGCCTCCGGACAGGGCGGGATTCACACCTCCACTTT. Translation gives CASSLRTGRDSHLHF. The J gene is TRBJ1-6, the V gene TRBV3-1; TRBD1 matches 8 bases. This CDR3 is 15 amino acids long. CDR1 and CDR2 from the germline V gene are LGHDT and YNNKEL (reference sequence).

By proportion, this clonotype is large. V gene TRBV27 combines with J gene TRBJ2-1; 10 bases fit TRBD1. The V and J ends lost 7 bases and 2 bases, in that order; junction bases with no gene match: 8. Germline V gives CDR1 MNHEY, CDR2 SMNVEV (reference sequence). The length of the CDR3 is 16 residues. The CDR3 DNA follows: TGTGCCAGCACCGCCACAGGGACAGGGGCCTACAATGAGCAGTTCTTC. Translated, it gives CASTATGTGAYNEQFF.